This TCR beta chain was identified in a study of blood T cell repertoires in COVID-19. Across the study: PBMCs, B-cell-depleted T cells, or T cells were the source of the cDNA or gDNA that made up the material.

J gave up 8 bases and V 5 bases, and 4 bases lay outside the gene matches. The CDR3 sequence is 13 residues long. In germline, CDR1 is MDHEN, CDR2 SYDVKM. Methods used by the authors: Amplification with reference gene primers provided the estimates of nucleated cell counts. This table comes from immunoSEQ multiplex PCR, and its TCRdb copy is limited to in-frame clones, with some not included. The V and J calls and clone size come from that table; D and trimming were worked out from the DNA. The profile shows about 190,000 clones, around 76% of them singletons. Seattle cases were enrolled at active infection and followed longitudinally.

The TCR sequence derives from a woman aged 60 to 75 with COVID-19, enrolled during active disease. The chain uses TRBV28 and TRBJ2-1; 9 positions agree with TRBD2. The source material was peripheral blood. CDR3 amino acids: CASSRGGAYEQFF. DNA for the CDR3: TGTGCCAGCAGTCGCGGGGGGGCCTATGAGCAGTTCTTC.